These T cell receptor beta chains were read from a single sample in a study of identical twins. TCRdb redid the calling of the 5' RACE reads with MiXCR, one entry per CDR3 protein. The repertoire holds 410,000 or so distinct CDR3 sequences, with 18% as singletons. The specimen sequenced was naive T cells sorted from blood. Every receptor here comes from a man over 45 in good health. CDR3s include the opening cysteine and the closing phenylalanine or tryptophan. D genes are given only for firm matches. Where a row states a size, it is once, few, many or the class of an expanded clone; other rows omit it.

J gene	D gene	V gene	clone size	CDR3 DNA	CDR3 protein
TRBJ1-1	-	TRBV5-1	-	TGCGCCAGCAAGAATCCGACGGGGAGGAACACTGAAGCTTTCTTT	CASKNPTGRNTEAFF
TRBJ2-1	-	TRBV2	-	TGTGCCAGCAGCGCCGACCTGCGTACGGGCGGGCAGTTCTTC	CASSADLRTGGQFF
TRBJ2-3	TRBD2	TRBV2	many	TGTGCCAGCAGTGGCGGGAGGCCGGGAGATACGCAGTATTTT	CASSGGRPGDTQYF
TRBJ1-1	-	TRBV10-3	few	TGTGCCATCAGTGACCACGGGAGGCGGGGGACTGAAGCTTTCTTT	CAISDHGRRGTEAFF
TRBJ2-3	TRBD1	TRBV4-1	few	TGCGCCAGCAGCCAAGCCGGACAGGGGGCTTACACAGATACGCAGTATTTT	CASSQAGQGAYTDTQYF
TRBJ2-2	-	TRBV7-8	-	TGTGCCAGCAGCTTAGACAGGGCCTACACCGGGGAGCTGTTTTTT	CASSLDRAYTGELFF
TRBJ2-1	TRBD2	TRBV28	-	TGTGCCAGCAGTTTCCCCGTAGGGCGGGAGTATGAGCAGTTCTTC	CASSFPVGREYEQFF
TRBJ2-3	TRBD1	TRBV29-1	-	TGCAGCGCCGCAACCGGGACAGCTGTAGATACGCAGTATTTT	CSAATGTAVDTQYF
TRBJ2-7	TRBD2	TRBV20-1	many	TGCAGTGCTAGAGATCCCAAGCGGGAGCTATACGAGCAGTACTTC	CSARDPKRELYEQYF
TRBJ2-1	TRBD2	TRBV15	few	TGTGCCACCAGCAGTGATAGCGGGGGGGCCCGGAATGAGCAGTTCTTC	CATSSDSGGARNEQFF
TRBJ2-5	TRBD1	TRBV19	-	TGTGCCAGTAGTATGGGGACAGGGGGCGCCAAGACCCAGTACTTC	CASSMGTGGAKTQYF
TRBJ2-1	-	TRBV6-2/TRBV6-3	many	TGTGCCAGCAGCAGGGACCTTGAGCAGTTCTTC	CASSRDLEQFF
TRBJ2-1	TRBD2	TRBV28	-	TGTGCCAGCAGTTTTATGGAGCGGGGGGGCAACAATGAGCAGTTCTTC	CASSFMERGGNNEQFF
TRBJ1-5	-	TRBV28	-	TGTGCCAGCAGTTCGACAGATTATCAGCCCCAGCATTTT	CASSSTDYQPQHF
TRBJ2-6	-	TRBV7-2	once	TGTGCCAGCAGCTTCCAGGGCTCTGGGGCCAACGTCCTGACTTTC	CASSFQGSGANVLTF
TRBJ2-4	TRBD2	TRBV7-8	many	TGTGCCAGCAGCGTAGGATCGAGGGGAGGGGACATTCAGTACTTC	CASSVGSRGGDIQYF
TRBJ2-7	TRBD2	TRBV6-1	-	TGTGCCAGCAGTGGAGCGGGGGGGCCCTACGAGCAGTACTTC	CASSGAGGPYEQYF
TRBJ2-1	TRBD2	TRBV5-1	few	TGCGCCAGCAAACGGACTAGCGGGATTAATGAGCAGTTCTTC	CASKRTSGINEQFF
TRBJ2-7	-	TRBV12-3/TRBV12-4	many	TGTGCCAGCAGCCGCCCAGAGGTGGACCGAAGCTCCTACGAGCAGTACTTC	CASSRPEVDRSSYEQYF
TRBJ2-7	TRBD2	TRBV27	many	TGTGCCAGCAGTTCCCCCCCTTTGCGGGAGGGCTACGAGCAGTACTTC	CASSSPPLREGYEQYF
TRBJ1-1	TRBD1	TRBV29-1	many	TGCAGCGTTGCGGGACAGGGGACCGAAGCTTTCTTT	CSVAGQGTEAFF
TRBJ2-7	TRBD1	TRBV4-3	-	TGCGCCAGCAGCCAAGAGGCCCACAGGGGGCATAGCGAGCAGTACTTC	CASSQEAHRGHSEQYF
TRBJ1-5	-	TRBV9	many	TGTGCCAGCAGCAAAAGCGGGGGAATTCAGCCCCAGCATTTT	CASSKSGGIQPQHF
TRBJ1-1	-	TRBV20-1	-	TGCAGTGCTAGACAATCGACAGCGAACACTGAAGCTTTCTTT	CSARQSTANTEAFF
TRBJ1-3	TRBD1	TRBV9	many	TGTGCCAGCAGCCACACAGGGGGCGAAAACACCATATATTTT	CASSHTGGENTIYF
TRBJ2-7	-	TRBV6-1	many	TGTGCCAGCAGTGGGACACGGAGCTCCTACGAGCAGTACTTC	CASSGTRSSYEQYF
TRBJ2-1	TRBD2	TRBV20-1	few	TGCAGTGCTTTACGGACTAGCGGGAGCCGCAATGAGCAGTTCTTC	CSALRTSGSRNEQFF
TRBJ2-1	TRBD2	TRBV10-3	many	TGTGCCATCAAGGTAGCGGGAGACGGTGAGCAGTTCTTC	CAIKVAGDGEQFF
TRBJ1-1	TRBD1	TRBV12-5	once	TGTGCTAGTGGTTTGGCCCCTCCGGGACAGTCGTTCGCTGAAGCTTTCTTT	CASGLAPPGQSFAEAFF
TRBJ2-7	-	TRBV7-9	-	TGTGCCAGCAGCACAGTGACCGCCGAGCAGTACTTC	CASSTVTAEQYF
TRBJ2-7	-	TRBV6-5	few	TGTGCCAGCAGTTACTCGAATGGGCCTAAATCCTACGAGCAGTACTTC	CASSYSNGPKSYEQYF
TRBJ2-7	TRBD1	TRBV5-5	few	TGTGCCAGCAGCTTGCCCGGCCTCCGGGACAGGTCCTACGAGCAGTACTTC	CASSLPGLRDRSYEQYF
TRBJ2-1	TRBD2	TRBV7-2	many	TGTGCCAGCAGCCCGGGACTAGCGGTTCATGAGCAGTTCTTC	CASSPGLAVHEQFF
TRBJ1-1	-	TRBV5-1	many	TGCGCCAGCAGCTTGGACAGGGCGAGTGAAGCTTTCTTT	CASSLDRASEAFF
TRBJ2-5	TRBD1	TRBV24-1	many	TGTGCCACATCGGACAGGGATTACCAAGAGACCCAGTACTTC	CATSDRDYQETQYF
TRBJ1-4	TRBD1	TRBV6-1	many	TGTGCCAGCAGAAAAAGGGACAGGGGGCTCGATTATGAAAAACTGTTTTTT	CASRKRDRGLDYEKLFF
TRBJ1-3	TRBD1	TRBV5-1	-	TGCGCCAGCAGCTCGGGACAGAACTCTGGAAACACCATATATTTT	CASSSGQNSGNTIYF
TRBJ2-7	TRBD1	TRBV6-1	-	TGTGCCAGCAGTGAAGACGAACAGGGGTGGTTCGAGCAGTACTTC	CASSEDEQGWFEQYF
TRBJ2-1	-	TRBV5-4	many	TGTGCCAGCAGCCAGGGGGGATACAATGAGCAGTTCTTC	CASSQGGYNEQFF
TRBJ2-2	-	TRBV7-9	-	TGTGCCAGCAGCTTAGCGCTACCTGGTCCCGGGGAGCTGTTTTTT	CASSLALPGPGELFF
TRBJ2-5	TRBD2	TRBV5-1	-	TGCGCCAGCTCTGATCTTAGCGGGGGAGAGACCCAGTACTTC	CASSDLSGGETQYF
TRBJ1-2	TRBD1	TRBV12-3/TRBV12-4	few	TGTGCCAGCAGTCGGGACAGACGATCGGGGGGCTACACCTTC	CASSRDRRSGGYTF
TRBJ2-7	TRBD2	TRBV20-1	-	TGCAGCGCTGGGGGTAGCGGGGCCTTCTACGAGCAGTACTTC	CSAGGSGAFYEQYF
TRBJ1-2	-	TRBV7-6	-	TGTGCCAGCAGCTTAAAGGAGGGCCTTTATGGCTACACCTTC	CASSLKEGLYGYTF
TRBJ1-4	-	TRBV6-1	few	TGTGCCAGCAGAGGGAGTAATGAAAAACTGTTTTTT	CASRGSNEKLFF